The clone carrying this TCR beta chain was detected only once. The antigen remains unidentified. At one boundary the junction diverges from the germline segment, which might be a read error. This specimen comes from a study of shared clonotypes between healthy human individuals. Findings and caveats of the study: Clonotypes shared by all four sorted-subset donors had higher generation probabilities than non-shared clonotypes. Owing to a small donor count, the genetic and exposure-history diversity represented was limited. The naive CD4 repertoires of a few donors were compared, and roughly 5% of clonotypes were shared.

Running of the assay took place at deep level. The method was immunoSEQ multiplex PCR; TCRdb's version includes in-frame clones alone and lacks a portion of them. The sample carries about 1.4 million clones, roughly 97% recorded once. The source is a man aged 25 to 40 in good health. Sequences were obtained from naive CD4+ T cells sorted from blood. The subset here: CD45RA+ positively selected.

CDR3 protein: CASSVSGTSGTGELFF. CDR3 coding DNA: TGTGCCAGCAGTGTATCCGGGACTAGCGGGACCGGGGAGCTGTTTTTT. The genes are TRBV27 and TRBJ2-2, with 12 bases fitting TRBD2. Germline V lookup: CDR1 MNHEY, CDR2 SMNVEV (reference sequence). The CDR3 totals 16 residues.